Listed below are T cell receptor beta chains from one sample, sequenced in a study of technical replicates of blood from several donors. Clones were read by immunoSEQ multiplex PCR, and TCRdb kept only the in-frame ones, dropping some. The profile covers approximately 59,000 clones, with approximately 83% appearing a single time and about 5% taken by the ten largest. The specimen sequenced was PBMCs. Receptor source: a human donor in good health. Some clones in this sample may be carry-over from other donors' samples. The CDR3 runs from the conserved cysteine through the conserved F or W. A D gene is named only where the DNA matches it firmly. Expanded clones are given a class, and other clones once, few, many or no size at all.

TRBV2	-	TRBD2	TRBJ2-5	TGTGCCAGCAGCGCACCGGGACTAGCGGGGTTGGAGACCCAGTACTTC	CASSAPGLAGLETQYF
TRBV7-2	-	-	TRBJ2-3	TGTGCCAGCAGCTTTGGAGGAGATACGCAGTATTTT	CASSFGGDTQYF
TRBV30	-	-	TRBJ2-5	TGTGCCTGGAGTGTACCCCCCCTCAGGCCTACGTACTTC	CAWSVPPLRPTYF
TRBV19	-	-	TRBJ2-3	TGTGCCAGTAGTATAGATACGGAGCCAGATACGCAGTATTTT	CASSIDTEPDTQYF
TRBV7-2	-	-	TRBJ1-3	TGTGCCAGCAGCCCCGGTGAAGAATCTGGAAACACCATATATTTT	CASSPGEESGNTIYF
TRBV7-8	-	-	TRBJ2-5	TGTGCCAGCAGACAAAGGACAGCAAGGACCCAGTACTTC	CASRQRTARTQYF
TRBV2	-	-	TRBJ1-4	TGTGCCAGCAACCGAGGGCAGAATGAAAAACTGTTTTTT	CASNRGQNEKLFF
TRBV28	-	TRBD1	TRBJ1-1	TGTGCCAGCAGTACAGGGGGAACGAACACTGAAGCTTTCTTT	CASSTGGTNTEAFF
TRBV9	-	-	TRBJ1-2	TGTGCCAGCAGCGTAGAGGCAGGGAACTATGGCTACACCTTC	CASSVEAGNYGYTF
TRBV18	-	TRBD2	TRBJ2-1	TGTGCCAGCTCACCTGCAAGCGGGAGCCACCTAGGGGAGCAGTTCTTC	CASSPASGSHLGEQFF
TRBV5-1	-	-	TRBJ2-1	TGCGCCAGCAGCTTGGTTGCGGGGAACAATGAGCAGTTCTTC	CASSLVAGNNEQFF
TRBV19	-	TRBD2	TRBJ2-4	TGTGCCAGTACCCTCGAGGGTATAGCGGGGACCCTTTGGGAAAACATTCAGTACTTC	CASTLEGIAGTLWENIQYF
TRBV2	-	TRBD1	TRBJ1-2	TGTGCCAGCCGACAGGGGGTTTCGTATGGCTACACCTTC	CASRQGVSYGYTF
TRBV7-6	-	TRBD1	TRBJ2-7	TGTGCCAGCAGCTTTGGGGACAGATCAAACGACGAGCAGTACTTC	CASSFGDRSNDEQYF
TRBV6-6	-	-	TRBJ1-1	TGTGCCAGCAGTTACTCGAGGGGGAGCACTGAAGCTTTCTTT	CASSYSRGSTEAFF
TRBV7-2	few	-	TRBJ1-3	TGTGCCAGCAGCTTATCACGGGGAAACACCATATATTTT	CASSLSRGNTIYF
TRBV6-5	once	-	TRBJ2-7	TGTGCCAGCAGTTTAAAAGGGGCAGGCGTCTCCTACGAGCAGTACTTC	CASSLKGAGVSYEQYF
TRBV4-3	-	-	TRBJ2-4	TGCGCCAGCAGCCAAGAGTGGCGGGCGGGCAAAAACATTCAGTACTTC	CASSQEWRAGKNIQYF
TRBV9	-	-	TRBJ2-6	TGTGCCAGCAGCGTGGCAGGGCTCTCTGGGGCCAACGTCCTGACTTTC	CASSVAGLSGANVLTF
TRBV7-9	-	TRBD1	TRBJ1-4	TGTGCCAGCAGCGGACAGGGTACAACTAATGAAAAACTGTTTTTT	CASSGQGTTNEKLFF
TRBV4-2	-	-	TRBJ2-4	TGTGCCAGCAGCCAAGGGGCGACTATTGTAGCCAAAAACATTCAGTACTTC	CASSQGATIVAKNIQYF
TRBV11-2	-	-	TRBJ2-6	TGTGCCAGCAGCCAGGACAGTATTTTGTCTGGGGCCAACGTCCTGACTTTC	CASSQDSILSGANVLTF
TRBV4-3	-	TRBD2	TRBJ2-1	TGCGCCAGCAGCCAAGAGGGCCCGGTAGCGGGGGGGCCAGGTGAGCAGTTCTTC	CASSQEGPVAGGPGEQFF
TRBV19	-	TRBD2	TRBJ2-1	TGTGCCAGTAGTCCGGGGACTAGCCAGGGTGAGCAGTTCTTC	CASSPGTSQGEQFF
TRBV7-9	-	-	TRBJ1-4	TGTGCCAGCAGCTTAGCTTTCCGACAACTTAATGAAAAACTGTTTTTT	CASSLAFRQLNEKLFF
TRBV7-2	-	TRBD2	TRBJ2-3	TGTGCCAGCAGGGGAAGCGGGGGACGCACAGATACGCAGTATTTT	CASRGSGGRTDTQYF
TRBV7-9	-	-	TRBJ2-7	TGTGCCAGCAGCCCCACTGGACTCTCCTACGAGCAGTACTTC	CASSPTGLSYEQYF
TRBV5-4	-	TRBD2	TRBJ2-5	TGTGCCAGCAGCGGTAAAGCGGGAGGTGTTGGGGAGACCCAGTACTTC	CASSGKAGGVGETQYF
TRBV5-4	-	TRBD2	TRBJ2-3	TGTGCCAGCAGTCCCGACTATCTAGCGGAGCAGTATTTT	CASSPDYLAEQYF